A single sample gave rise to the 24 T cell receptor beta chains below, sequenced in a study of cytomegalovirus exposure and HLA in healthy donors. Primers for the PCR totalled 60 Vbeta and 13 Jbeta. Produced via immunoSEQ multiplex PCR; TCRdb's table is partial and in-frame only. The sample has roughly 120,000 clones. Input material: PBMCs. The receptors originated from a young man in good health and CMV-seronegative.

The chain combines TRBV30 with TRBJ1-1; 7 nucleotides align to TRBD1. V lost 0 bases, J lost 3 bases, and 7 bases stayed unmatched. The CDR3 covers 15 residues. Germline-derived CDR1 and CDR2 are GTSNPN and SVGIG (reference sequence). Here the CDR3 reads CAWSVGTAVYTEAFF. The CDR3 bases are TGTGCCTGGAGTGTAGGGACAGCAGTTTACACTGAAGCTTTCTTT.

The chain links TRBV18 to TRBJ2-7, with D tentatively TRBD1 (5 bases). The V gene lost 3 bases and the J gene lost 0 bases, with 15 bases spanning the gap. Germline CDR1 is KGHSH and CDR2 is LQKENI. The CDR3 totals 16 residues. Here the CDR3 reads CASSPLISTDSYEQYF. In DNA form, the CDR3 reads TGTGCCAGCTCACCCTTAATCTCGACAGACTCCTACGAGCAGTACTTC.

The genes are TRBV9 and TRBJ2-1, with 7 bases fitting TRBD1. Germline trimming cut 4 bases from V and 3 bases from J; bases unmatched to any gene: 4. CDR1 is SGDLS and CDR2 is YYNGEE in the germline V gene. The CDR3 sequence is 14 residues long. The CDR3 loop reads CASSSRGLYNEQFF. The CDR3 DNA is TGTGCCAGCAGCTCGAGGGGGCTCTACAATGAGCAGTTCTTC.

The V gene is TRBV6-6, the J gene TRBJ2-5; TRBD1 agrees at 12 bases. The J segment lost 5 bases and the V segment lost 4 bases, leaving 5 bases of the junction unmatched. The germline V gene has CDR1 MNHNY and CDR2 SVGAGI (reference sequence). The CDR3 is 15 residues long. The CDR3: CASSSGTGGKETQYF. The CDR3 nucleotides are TGTGCCAGCAGTTCCGGGACAGGGGGCAAGGAGACCCAGTACTTC.

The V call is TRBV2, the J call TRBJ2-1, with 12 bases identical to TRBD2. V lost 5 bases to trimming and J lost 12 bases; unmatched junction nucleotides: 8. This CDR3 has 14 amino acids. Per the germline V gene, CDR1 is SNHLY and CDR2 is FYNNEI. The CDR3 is CASSLAGGQIPQFF. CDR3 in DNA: TGTGCCAGCAGTCTAGCGGGGGGGCAGATTCCGCAGTTCTTC.

CDR3: CAWKWEGHGANVLTF. CDR3 bases: TGTGCCTGGAAGTGGGAGGGGCACGGGGCCAACGTCCTGACTTTC. J is TRBJ2-6 and V is TRBV30; 7 bases agree with TRBD2. There are 15 residues in the CDR3. Germline V gene sequence: CDR1 GTSNPN, CDR2 SVGIG (reference sequence). The trim removed 4 bases at V and 4 bases at J, leaving 7 bases unmatched.

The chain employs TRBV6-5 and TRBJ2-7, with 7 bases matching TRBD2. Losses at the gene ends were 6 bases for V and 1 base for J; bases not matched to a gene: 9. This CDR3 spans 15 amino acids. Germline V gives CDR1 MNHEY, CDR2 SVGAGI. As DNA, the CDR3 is TGTGCCAGCAGCCCCGGGGAGGGTAGGTCCTACGAGCAGTACTTC. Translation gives CASSPGEGRSYEQYF.

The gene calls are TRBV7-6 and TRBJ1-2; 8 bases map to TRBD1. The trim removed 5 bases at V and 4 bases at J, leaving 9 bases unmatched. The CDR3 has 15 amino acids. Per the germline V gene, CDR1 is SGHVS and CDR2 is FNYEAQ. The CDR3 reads CASSPGGTGSYGYTF. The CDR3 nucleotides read TGTGCCAGCAGCCCCGGAGGGACAGGTTCCTATGGCTACACCTTC.

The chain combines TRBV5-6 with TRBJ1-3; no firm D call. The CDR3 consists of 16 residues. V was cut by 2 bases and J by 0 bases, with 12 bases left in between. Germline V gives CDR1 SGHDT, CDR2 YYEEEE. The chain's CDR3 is CASSFTVLSSGNTIYF. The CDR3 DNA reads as TGTGCCAGCAGCTTTACGGTTCTCTCCTCTGGAAACACCATATATTTT.

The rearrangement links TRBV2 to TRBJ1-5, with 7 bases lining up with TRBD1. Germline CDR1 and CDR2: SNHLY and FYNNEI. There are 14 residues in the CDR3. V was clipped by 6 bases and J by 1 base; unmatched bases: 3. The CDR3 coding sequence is TGTGCCAGCAGGGCAGGGGGGAGCAATCAGCCCCAGCATTTT. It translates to CASRAGGSNQPQHF.

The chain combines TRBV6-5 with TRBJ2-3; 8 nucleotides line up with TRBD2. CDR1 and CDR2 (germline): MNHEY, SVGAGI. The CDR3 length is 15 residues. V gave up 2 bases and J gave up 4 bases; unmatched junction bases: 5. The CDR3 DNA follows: TGTGCCAGCAGTTACCGGGGGGGTGTCTCAGATACGCAGTATTTT. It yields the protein CASSYRGGVSDTQYF.

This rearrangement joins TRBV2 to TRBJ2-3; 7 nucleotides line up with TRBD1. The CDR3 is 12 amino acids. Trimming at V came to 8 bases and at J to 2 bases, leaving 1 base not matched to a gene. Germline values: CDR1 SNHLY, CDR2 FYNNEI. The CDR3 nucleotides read TGTGCCAGCGACAGGGCCACAGATACGCAGTATTTT. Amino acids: CASDRATDTQYF. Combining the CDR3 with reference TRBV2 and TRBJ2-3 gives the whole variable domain EPEVTQTPSHQVTQMGQEVILRCVPISNHLYFYWYRQILGQKVEFLVSFYNNEISEKSEIFDDQFSVERPDGSNFTLKIRSTKLEDSAMYFCASDRATDTQYFGPGTRLTVL.

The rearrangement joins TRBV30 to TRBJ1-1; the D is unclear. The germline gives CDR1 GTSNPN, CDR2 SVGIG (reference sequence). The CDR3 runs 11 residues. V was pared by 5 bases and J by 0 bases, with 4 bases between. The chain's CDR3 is CAWDMNTEAFF. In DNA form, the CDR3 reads TGTGCCTGGGACATGAACACTGAAGCTTTCTTT. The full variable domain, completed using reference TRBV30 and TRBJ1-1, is SQTIHQWPATLVQPVGSPLSLECTVEGTSNPNLYWYRQAAGRGLQLLFYSVGIGQISSEVPQNLSASRPQDRQFILSSKKLLLSDSGFYLCAWDMNTEAFFGQGTRLTVV.

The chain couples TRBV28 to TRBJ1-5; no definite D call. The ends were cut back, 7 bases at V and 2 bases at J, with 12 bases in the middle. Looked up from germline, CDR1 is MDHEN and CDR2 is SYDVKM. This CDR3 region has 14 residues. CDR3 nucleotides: TGTGCCAGCACGCTGGCAGGTCGCAATCAGCCCCAGCATTTT. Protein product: CASTLAGRNQPQHF.

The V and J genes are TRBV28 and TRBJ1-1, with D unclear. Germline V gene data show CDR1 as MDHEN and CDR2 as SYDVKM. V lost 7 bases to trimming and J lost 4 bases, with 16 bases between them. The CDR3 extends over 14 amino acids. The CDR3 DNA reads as TGTGCCAGCAATACCCCGGGTACGGGCACTGAAGCTTTCTTT. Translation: CASNTPGTGTEAFF.

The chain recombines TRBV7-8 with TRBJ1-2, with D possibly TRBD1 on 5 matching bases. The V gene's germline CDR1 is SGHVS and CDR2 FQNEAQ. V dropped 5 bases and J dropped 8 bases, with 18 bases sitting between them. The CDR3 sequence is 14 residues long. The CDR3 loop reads CASSRDSTNWGYTF. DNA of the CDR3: TGTGCCAGCAGCCGGGACTCTACCAATTGGGGCTACACCTTC.

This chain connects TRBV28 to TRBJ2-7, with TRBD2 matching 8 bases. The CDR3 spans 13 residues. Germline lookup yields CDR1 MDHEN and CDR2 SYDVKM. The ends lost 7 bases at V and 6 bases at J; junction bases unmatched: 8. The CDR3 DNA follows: TGTGCCAGCATGAGCGGGAGAAGTGGCGAGCAGTACTTC. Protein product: CASMSGRSGEQYF.

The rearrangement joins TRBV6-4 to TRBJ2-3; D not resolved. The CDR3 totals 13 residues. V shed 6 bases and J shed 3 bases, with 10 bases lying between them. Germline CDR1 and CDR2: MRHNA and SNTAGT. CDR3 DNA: TGTGCCAGCAGCCTCAGGTCTACAGATACGCAGTATTTT. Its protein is CASSLRSTDTQYF.

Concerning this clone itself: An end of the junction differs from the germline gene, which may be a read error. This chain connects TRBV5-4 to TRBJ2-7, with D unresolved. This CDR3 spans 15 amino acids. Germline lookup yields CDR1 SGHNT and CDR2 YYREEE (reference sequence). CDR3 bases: TGTGCCAGCAGCTTGGCCGCCCGAAACTCCCACGAGCAGTACTTC. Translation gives CASSLAARNSHEQYF. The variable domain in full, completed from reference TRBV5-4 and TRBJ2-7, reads ETGVTQSPTHLIKTRGQQVTLRCSSQSGHNTVSWYQQALGQGPQFIFQYYREEENGRGNFPPRFSGLQFPNYSSELNVNALELDDSALYLCASSLAARNSHEQYFGPGTRLTVT.

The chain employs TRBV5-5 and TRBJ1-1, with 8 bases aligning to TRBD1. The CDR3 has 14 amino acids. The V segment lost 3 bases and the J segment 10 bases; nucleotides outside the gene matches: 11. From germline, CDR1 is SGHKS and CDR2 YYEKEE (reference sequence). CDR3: CASSWDRSWDGAFF. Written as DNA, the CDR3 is TGTGCCAGCAGCTGGGACAGGAGCTGGGACGGAGCTTTCTTT.

In DNA, the CDR3 is TGTGCCACCAGCCGAAAAGGGGACAGGACCTACAATGAGCAGTTCTTC. Its translation is CATSRKGDRTYNEQFF. The chain carries TRBV15 and TRBJ2-1, with TRBD1 identical over 8 bases. Trimming cost V 5 bases and J 2 bases; bases outside gene matches: 8. Germline CDR1 LNHNV, CDR2 YYDKDF (reference sequence). The CDR3 extends over 16 amino acids.

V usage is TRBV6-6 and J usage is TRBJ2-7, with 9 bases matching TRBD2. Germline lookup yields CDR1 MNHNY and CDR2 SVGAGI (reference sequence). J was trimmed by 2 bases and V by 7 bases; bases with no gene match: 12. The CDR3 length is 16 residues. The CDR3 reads CASTALGLAPTYEQYF. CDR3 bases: TGTGCCAGCACTGCCCTGGGACTAGCCCCGACCTACGAGCAGTACTTC.

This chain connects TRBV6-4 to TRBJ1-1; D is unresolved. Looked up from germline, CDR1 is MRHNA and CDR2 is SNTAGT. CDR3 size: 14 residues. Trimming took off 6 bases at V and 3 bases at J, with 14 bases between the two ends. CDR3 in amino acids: CASSALWGDTEAFF. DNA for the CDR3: TGTGCCAGCAGCGCGCTATGGGGAGACACTGAAGCTTTCTTT.

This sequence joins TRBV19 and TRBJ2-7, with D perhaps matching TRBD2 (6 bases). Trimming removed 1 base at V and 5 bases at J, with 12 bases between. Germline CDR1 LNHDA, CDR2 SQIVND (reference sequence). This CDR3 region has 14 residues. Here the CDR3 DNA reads TGTGCCAGTAGTATAGTAGGGGAGGCGAACGAGCAGTACTTC. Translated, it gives CASSIVGEANEQYF.